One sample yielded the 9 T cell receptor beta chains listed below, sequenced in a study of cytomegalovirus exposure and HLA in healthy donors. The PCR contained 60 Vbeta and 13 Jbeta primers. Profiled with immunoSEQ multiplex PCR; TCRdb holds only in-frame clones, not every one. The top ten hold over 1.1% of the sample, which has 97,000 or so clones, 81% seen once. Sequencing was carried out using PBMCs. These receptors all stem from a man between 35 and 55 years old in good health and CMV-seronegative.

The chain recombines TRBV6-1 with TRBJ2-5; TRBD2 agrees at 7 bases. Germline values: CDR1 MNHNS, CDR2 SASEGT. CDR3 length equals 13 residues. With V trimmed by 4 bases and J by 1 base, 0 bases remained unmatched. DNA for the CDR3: TGTGCCAGCAGTGCGGGGGGCCAAGAGACCCAGTACTTC. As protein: CASSAGGQETQYF.

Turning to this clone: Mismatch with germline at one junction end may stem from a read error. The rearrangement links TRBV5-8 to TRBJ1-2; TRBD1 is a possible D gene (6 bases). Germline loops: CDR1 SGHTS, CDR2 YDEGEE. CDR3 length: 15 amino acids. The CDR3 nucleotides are TGTGCCAGCAGCCCTAATATGGACAGTGGCTATGGCCACACCTTC. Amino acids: CASSPNMDSGYGHTF.

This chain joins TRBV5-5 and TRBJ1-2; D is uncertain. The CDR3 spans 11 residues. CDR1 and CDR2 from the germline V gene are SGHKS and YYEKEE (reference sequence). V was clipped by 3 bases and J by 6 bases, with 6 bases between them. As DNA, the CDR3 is TGTGCCAGCAGCTCTTCGGATGGCTACACCTTC. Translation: CASSSSDGYTF.

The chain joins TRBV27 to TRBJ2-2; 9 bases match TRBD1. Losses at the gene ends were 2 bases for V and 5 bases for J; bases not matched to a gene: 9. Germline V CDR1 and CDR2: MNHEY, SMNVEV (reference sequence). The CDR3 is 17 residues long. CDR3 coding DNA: TGTGCCAGCAGTTTAGCAGGGGGACAGGGAATTACCGGGGAGCTGTTTTTT. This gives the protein CASSLAGGQGITGELFF.

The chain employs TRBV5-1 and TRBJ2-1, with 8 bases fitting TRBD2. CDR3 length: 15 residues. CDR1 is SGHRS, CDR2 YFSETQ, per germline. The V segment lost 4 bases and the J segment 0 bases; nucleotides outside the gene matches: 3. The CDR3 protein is CASSLSGASYNEQFF. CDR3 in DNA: TGCGCCAGCAGCCTTAGCGGGGCCTCCTACAATGAGCAGTTCTTC.

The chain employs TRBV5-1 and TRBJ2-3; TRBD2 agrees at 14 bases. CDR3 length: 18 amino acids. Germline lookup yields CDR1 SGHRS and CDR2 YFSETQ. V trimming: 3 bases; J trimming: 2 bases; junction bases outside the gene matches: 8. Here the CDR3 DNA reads TGCGCCAGCAGCTCCCGGGGACTAGCGGGGGCCCTCACAGATACGCAGTATTTT. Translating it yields CASSSRGLAGALTDTQYF.

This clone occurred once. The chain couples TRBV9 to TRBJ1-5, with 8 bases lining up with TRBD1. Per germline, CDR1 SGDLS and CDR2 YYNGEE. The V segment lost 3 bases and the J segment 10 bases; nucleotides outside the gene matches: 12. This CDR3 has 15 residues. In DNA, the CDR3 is TGTGCCAGCAGCGAGGGGGGGACAGGCCTTGGTCCCCAGCATTTT. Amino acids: CASSEGGTGLGPQHF.

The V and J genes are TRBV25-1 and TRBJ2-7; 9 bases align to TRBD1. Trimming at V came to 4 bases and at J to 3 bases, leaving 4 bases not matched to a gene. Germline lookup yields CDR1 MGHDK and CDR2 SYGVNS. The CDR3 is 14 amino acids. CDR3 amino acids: CASSVGTGFYEQYF. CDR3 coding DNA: TGTGCCAGCAGTGTAGGGACAGGGTTCTACGAGCAGTACTTC.

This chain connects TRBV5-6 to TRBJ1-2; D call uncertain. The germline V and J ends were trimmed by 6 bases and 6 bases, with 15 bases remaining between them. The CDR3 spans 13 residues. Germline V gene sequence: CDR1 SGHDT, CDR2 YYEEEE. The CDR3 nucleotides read TGTGCCAGCACCCTAGGGAGAAGCCATGGCTACACCTTC. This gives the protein CASTLGRSHGYTF. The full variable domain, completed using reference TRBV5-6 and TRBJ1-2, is DAGVTQSPTHLIKTRGQQVTLRCSPKSGHDTVSWYQQALGQGPQFIFQYYEEEERQRGNFPDRFSGHQFPNYSSELNVNALLLGDSALYLCASTLGRSHGYTFGSGTRLTVV.